Sequencing of this T cell receptor beta chain was carried out in a study of T cell repertoires in cytomegalovirus infection. Whole-study context: HLA-B-restricted CMV epitopes that are well studied, plus recently identified HLA-C-restricted ones, were used by the study. Both a matching HLA type and CMV infection were indicated by public TCR beta signatures. Study observations and caveats: Using cumulative public TCR beta family frequency, the authors identified those who carried CMV together with the relevant HLA. In two of eight donors, the top clonotype was HLA-C-restricted CMV-specific.

This clonotype was found a few times. Its antigen remains unknown. V was clipped by 6 bases and J by 11 bases; unmatched bases: 9. Germline lookup yields CDR1 MNHNS and CDR2 SASEGT. The CDR3 has 12 residues. TCRdb re-called the reads with MiXCR, one entry per CDR3 protein. The sample contains around 710,000 distinct CDR3 sequences, almost 30% of which appear only once. This chain uses TRBV6-1 with TRBJ1-1; 7 bases align to TRBD1. The receptor was derived from a human donor in good health (CMV status not recorded). Some clones in this sample may be carry-over from other donors' samples. The source material was cultured CD8+ T cells from PBMCs, sampled from culture after CMV antigen stimulation. The CDR3 sequence: CASSPDRVQAFF. The DNA of the CDR3 is TGTGCCAGCAGCCCCGACAGGGTGCAGGCTTTCTTT.